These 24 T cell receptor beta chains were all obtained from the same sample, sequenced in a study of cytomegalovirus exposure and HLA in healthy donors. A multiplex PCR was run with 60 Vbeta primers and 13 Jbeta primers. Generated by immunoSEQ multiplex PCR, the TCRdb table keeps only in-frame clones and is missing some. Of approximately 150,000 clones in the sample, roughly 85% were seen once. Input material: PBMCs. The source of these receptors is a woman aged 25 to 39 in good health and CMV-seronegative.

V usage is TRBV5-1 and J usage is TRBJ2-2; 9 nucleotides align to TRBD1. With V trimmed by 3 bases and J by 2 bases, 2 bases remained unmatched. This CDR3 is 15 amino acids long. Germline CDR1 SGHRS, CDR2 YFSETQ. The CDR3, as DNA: TGCGCCAGCAGCTACAGGGGGCACAACACCGGGGAGCTGTTTTTT. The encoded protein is CASSYRGHNTGELFF.

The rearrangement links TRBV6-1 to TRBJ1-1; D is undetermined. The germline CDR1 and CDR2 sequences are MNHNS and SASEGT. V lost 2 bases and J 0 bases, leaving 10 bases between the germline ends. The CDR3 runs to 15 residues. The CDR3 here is CASSESSVLNTEAFF. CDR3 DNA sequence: TGTGCCAGCAGTGAAAGTTCGGTTTTGAACACTGAAGCTTTCTTT.

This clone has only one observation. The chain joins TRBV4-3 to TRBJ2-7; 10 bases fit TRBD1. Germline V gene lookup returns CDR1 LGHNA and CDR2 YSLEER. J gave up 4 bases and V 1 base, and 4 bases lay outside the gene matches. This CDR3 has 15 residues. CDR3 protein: CASSQGRTGGYEQYF. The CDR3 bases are TGCGCCAGCAGCCAAGGCCGGACAGGGGGATACGAGCAGTACTTC.

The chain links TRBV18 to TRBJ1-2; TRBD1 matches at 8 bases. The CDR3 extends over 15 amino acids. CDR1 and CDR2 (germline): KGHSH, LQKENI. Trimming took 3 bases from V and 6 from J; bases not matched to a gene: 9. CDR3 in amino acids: CASSPSAGGYDGYTF. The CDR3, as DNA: TGTGCCAGCTCACCCTCGGCAGGGGGCTACGATGGCTACACCTTC.

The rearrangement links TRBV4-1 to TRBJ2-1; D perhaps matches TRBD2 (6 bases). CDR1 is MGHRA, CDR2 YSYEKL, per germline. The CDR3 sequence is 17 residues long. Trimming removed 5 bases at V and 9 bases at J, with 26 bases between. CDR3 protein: CASSKRETRALAGEQFF. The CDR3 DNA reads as TGCGCCAGCAGCAAGAGGGAGACTAGGGCCCTTGCCGGTGAGCAGTTCTTC.

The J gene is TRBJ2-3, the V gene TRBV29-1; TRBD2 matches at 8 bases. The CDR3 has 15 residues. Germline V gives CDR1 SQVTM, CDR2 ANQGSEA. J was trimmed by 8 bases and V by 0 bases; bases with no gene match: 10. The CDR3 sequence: CSVEDGVAGFSTQYF. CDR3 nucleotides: TGCAGCGTTGAAGATGGGGTAGCGGGATTCTCTACGCAGTATTTT.

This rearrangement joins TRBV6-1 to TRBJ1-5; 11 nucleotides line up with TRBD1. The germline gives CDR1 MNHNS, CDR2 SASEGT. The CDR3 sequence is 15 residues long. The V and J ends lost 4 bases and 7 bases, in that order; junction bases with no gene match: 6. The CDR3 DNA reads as TGTGCCAGCAGTGTACAGGACAGGGGGCGACAGCCCCAGCATTTT. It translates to CASSVQDRGRQPQHF.

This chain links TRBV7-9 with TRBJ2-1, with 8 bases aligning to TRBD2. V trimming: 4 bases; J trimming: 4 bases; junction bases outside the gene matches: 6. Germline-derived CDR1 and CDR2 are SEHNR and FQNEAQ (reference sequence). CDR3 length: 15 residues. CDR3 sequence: CASSSGGGIYNEQFF. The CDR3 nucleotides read TGTGCCAGCAGCTCCGGGGGGGGGATTTACAATGAGCAGTTCTTC.

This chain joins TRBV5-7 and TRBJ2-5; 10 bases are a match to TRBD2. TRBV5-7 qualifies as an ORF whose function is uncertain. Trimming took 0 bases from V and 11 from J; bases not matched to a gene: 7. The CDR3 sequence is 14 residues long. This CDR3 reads CASSLVLAGAPQYF. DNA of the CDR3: TGTGCCAGCAGCTTGGTTCTAGCGGGGGCCCCTCAGTACTTC.

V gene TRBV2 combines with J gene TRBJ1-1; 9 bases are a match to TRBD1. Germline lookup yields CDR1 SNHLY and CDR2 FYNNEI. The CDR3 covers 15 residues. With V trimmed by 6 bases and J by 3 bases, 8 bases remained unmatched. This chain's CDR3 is CASRQGARYHTEAFF. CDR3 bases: TGTGCCAGCAGACAGGGGGCGCGTTATCACACTGAAGCTTTCTTT.

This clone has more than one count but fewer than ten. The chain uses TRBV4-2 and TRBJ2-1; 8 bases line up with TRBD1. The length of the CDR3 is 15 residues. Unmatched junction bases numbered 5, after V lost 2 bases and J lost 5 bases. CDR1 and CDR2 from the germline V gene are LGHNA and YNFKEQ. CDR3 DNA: TGTGCCAGCAGCCAAAGACAGGGGTACGACAATGAGCAGTTCTTC. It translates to CASSQRQGYDNEQFF.

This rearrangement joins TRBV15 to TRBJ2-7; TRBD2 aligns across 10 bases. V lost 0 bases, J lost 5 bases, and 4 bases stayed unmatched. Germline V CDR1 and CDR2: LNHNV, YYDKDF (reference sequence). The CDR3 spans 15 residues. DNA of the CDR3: TGTGCCACCAGCAGAGATCTAGCGGGAGTAAACGAGCAGTACTTC. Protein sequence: CATSRDLAGVNEQYF.

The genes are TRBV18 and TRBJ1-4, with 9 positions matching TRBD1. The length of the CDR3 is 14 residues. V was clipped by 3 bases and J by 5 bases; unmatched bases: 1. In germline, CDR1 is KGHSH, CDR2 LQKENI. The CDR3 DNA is TGTGCCAGCTCACCCGGGACAGGGAATGAAAAACTGTTTTTT. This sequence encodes CASSPGTGNEKLFF.

In nucleotides, the CDR3 is TGTGCCAGCAGCCATGGCAGCGGCTTCACAGATACGCAGTATTTT. This encodes CASSHGSGFTDTQYF. This chain connects TRBV7-9 to TRBJ2-3; D possibly corresponds to TRBD2 (5 bases). CDR1 and CDR2 from the germline V gene are SEHNR and FQNEAQ (reference sequence). The CDR3 consists of 15 residues. V was pared by 5 bases and J by 2 bases, with 14 bases between.

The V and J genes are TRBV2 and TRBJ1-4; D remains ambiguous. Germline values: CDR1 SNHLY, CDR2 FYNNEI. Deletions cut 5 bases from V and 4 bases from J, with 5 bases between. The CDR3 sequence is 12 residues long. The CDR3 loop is CASSSVNEKLFF. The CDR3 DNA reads TGTGCCAGCAGTAGCGTTAATGAAAAACTGTTTTTT.

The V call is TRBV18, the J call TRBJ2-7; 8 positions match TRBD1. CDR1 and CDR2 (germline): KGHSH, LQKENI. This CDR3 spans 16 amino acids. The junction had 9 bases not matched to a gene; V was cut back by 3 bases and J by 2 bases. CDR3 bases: TGTGCCAGCTCACCTACTTGGACAGGGAAGGCCTACGAGCAGTACTTC. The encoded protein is CASSPTWTGKAYEQYF. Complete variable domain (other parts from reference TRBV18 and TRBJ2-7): NAGVMQNPRHLVRRRGQEARLRCSPMKGHSHVYWYRQLPEEGLKFMVYLQKENIIDESGMPKERFSAEFPKEGPSILRIQQVVRGDSAAYFCASSPTWTGKAYEQYFGPGTRLTVT.

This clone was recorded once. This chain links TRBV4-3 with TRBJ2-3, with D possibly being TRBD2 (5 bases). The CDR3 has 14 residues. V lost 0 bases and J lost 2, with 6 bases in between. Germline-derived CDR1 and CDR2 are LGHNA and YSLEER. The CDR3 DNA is TGCGCCAGCAGCCAAGACGGGGTCACAGATACGCAGTATTTT. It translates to CASSQDGVTDTQYF.

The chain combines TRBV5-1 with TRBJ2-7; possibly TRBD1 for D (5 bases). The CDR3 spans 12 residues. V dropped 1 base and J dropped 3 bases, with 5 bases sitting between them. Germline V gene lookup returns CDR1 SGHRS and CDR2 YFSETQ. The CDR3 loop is CASSLTGYEQYF. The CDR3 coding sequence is TGCGCCAGCAGCTTGACAGGCTACGAGCAGTACTTC.

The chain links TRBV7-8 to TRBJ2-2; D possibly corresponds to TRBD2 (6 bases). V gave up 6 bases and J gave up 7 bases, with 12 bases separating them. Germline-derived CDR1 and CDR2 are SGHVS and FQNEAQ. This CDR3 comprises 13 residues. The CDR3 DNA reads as TGTGCCAGCAGGAGGCGGGAAATCGGGGAGCTGTTTTTT. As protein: CASRRREIGELFF.

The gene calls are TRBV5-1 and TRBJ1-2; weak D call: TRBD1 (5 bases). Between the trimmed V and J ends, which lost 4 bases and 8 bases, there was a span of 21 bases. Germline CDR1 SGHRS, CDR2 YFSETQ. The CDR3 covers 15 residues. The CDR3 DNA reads TGCGCCAGCAGCCCGGACGGACACTCGACTAGGGGCTACACCTTC. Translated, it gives CASSPDGHSTRGYTF.

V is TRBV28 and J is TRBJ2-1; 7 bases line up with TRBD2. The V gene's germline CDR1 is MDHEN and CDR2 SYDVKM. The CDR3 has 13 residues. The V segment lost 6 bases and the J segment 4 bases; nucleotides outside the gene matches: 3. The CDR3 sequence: CASRTGLYNEQFF. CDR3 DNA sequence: TGTGCCAGCAGGACGGGACTATACAATGAGCAGTTCTTC.

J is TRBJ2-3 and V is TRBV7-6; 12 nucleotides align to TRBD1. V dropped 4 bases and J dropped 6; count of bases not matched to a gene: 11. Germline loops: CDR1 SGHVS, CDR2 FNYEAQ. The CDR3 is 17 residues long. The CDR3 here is CASSYRPGQGAADTQYF. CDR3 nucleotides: TGTGCCAGCAGCTACAGACCGGGACAGGGGGCGGCCGATACGCAGTATTTT.

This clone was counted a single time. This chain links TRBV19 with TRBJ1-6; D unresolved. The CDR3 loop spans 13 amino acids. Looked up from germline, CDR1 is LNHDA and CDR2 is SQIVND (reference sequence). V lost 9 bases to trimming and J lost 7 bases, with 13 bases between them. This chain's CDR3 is CASNNPGNSPLHF. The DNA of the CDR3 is TGTGCCAGCAACAACCCGGGGAATTCACCCCTCCACTTT.

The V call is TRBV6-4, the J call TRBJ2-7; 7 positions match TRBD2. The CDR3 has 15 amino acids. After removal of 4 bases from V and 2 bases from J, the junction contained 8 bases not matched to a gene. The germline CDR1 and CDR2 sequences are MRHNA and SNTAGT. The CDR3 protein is CASSVGSGAPYEQYF. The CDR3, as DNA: TGTGCCAGCAGTGTAGGGAGCGGGGCCCCCTACGAGCAGTACTTC.